This TCR beta chain was sequenced in a study of shared clonotypes between healthy human individuals. Study observations and caveats: Approximately 5% of naive CD4 clonotypes were shared across a few donors. Represented diversity (both genetic and exposure-history) was limited by the small number of donors.

In regard to this clone: Its antigen is currently unknown.

Sequencing was performed with immunoSEQ multiplex PCR; in TCRdb, only in-frame clones are kept and a portion is missing. The sample carries around 690,000 clones, roughly 91% recorded once. CCR7-negative CD45RA+ TemRA cells were combined with CD45RO+ cells to form CD8 memory. V was cut by 0 bases and J by 4 bases, with 3 bases left in between. Per germline, CDR1 MGHRA and CDR2 YSYEKL. This CDR3 spans 13 amino acids. The chain has TRBV4-1 and TRBJ2-2; D call uncertain. The TCR sequence derives from a man between 18 and 35 years old in good health. Some clones in this sample may be carry-over from other donors' samples. The sample was memory CD8+ T cells from PBMCs. The subset here: CD45RO+ cells pooled with CCR7-negative TemRA cells. The CDR3, as DNA: TGCGCCAGCAGCCAAGATCGCACCGGGGAGCTGTTTTTT. Translated: CASSQDRTGELFF.